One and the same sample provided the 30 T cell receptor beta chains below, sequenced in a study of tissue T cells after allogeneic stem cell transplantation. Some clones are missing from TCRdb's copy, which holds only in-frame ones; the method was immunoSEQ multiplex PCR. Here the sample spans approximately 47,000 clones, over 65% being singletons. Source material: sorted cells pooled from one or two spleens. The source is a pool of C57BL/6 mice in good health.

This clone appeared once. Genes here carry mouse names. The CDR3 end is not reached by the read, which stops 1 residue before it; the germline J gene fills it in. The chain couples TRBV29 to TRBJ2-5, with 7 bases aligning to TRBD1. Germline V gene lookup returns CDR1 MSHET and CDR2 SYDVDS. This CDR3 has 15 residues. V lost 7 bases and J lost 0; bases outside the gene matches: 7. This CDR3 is CASNRQGLNQDTQYF. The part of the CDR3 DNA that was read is TGTGCTAGCAATAGACAGGGTCTTAACCAAGACACCCAGTAC.

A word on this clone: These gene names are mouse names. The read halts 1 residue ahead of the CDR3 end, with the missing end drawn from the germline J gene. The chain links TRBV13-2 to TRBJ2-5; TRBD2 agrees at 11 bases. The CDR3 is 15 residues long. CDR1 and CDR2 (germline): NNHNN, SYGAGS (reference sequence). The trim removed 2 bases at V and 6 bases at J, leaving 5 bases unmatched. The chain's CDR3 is CASGEDWGEWDTQYF. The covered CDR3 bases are TGTGCCAGCGGTGAGGACTGGGGGGAATGGGACACCCAGTAC.

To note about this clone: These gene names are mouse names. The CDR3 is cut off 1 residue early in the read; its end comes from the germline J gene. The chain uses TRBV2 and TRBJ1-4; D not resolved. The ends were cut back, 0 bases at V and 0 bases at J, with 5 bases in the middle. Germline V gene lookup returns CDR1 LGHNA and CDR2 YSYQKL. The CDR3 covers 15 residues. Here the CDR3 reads CASSQDAVSNERLFF. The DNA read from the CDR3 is TGTGCCAGCAGCCAAGACGCAGTTTCCAACGAAAGATTATTT.

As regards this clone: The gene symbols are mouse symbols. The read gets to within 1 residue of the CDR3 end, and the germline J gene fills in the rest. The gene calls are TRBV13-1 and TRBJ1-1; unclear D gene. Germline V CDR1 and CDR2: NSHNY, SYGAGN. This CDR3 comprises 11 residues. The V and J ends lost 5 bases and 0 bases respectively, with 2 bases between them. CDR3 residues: CASRANTEVFF. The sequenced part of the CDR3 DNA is TGTGCCAGCAGGGCAAACACAGAAGTCTTC.

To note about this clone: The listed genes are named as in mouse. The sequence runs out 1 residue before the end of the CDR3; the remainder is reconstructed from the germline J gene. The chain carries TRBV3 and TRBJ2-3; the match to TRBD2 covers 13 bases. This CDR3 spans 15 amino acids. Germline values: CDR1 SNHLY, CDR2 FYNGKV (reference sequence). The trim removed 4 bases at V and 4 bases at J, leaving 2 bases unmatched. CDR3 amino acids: CASSWTGGASETLYF. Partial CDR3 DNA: TGTGCCAGCAGCTGGACTGGGGGGGCATCAGAAACGCTGTAT.

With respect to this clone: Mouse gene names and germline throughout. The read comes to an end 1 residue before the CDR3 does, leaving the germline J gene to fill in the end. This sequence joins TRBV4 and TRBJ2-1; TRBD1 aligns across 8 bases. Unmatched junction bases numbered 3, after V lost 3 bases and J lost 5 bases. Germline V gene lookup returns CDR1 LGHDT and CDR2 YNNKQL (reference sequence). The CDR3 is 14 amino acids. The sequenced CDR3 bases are TGTGCCAGCAGCTACCAGGGGGCTAATGCTGAGCAGTTC. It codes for CASSYQGANAEQF. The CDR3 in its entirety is CASSYQGANAEQFF.

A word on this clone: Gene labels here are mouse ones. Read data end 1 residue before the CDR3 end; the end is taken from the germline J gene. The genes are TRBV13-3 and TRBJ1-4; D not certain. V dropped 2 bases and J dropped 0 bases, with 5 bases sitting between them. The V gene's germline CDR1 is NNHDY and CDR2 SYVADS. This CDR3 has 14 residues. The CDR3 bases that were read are TGTGCCAGCAGTGACATCTTTTCCAACGAAAGATTATTT. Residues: CASSDIFSNERLF. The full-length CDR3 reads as CASSDIFSNERLFF.

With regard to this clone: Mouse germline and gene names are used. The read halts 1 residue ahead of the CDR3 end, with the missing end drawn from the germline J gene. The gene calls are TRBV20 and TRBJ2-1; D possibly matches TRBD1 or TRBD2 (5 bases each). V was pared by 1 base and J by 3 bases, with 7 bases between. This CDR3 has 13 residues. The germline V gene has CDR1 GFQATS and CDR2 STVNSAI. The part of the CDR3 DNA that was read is TGTGGTGCTAGGGGGGACGGCTATGCTGAGCAGTTC. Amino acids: CGARGDGYAEQF. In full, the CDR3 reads CGARGDGYAEQFF.

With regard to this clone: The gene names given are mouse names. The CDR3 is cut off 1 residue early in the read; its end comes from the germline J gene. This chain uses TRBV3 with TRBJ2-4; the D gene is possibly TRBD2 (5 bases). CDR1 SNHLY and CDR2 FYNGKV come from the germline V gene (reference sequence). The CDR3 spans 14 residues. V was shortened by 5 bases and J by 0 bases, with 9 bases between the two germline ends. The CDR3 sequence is CASSRTTSQNTLYF. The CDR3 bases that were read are TGTGCCAGCAGCCGGACTACTAGTCAAAACACCTTGTAC.

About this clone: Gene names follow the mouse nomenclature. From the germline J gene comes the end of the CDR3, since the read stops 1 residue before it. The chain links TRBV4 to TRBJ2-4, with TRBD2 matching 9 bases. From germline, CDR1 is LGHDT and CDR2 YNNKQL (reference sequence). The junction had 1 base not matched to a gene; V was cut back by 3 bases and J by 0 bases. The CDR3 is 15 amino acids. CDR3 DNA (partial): TGTGCCAGCAGCTACTGGGGGGGGAGTCAAAACACCTTGTAC. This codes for CASSYWGGSQNTLY. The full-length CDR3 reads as CASSYWGGSQNTLYF.

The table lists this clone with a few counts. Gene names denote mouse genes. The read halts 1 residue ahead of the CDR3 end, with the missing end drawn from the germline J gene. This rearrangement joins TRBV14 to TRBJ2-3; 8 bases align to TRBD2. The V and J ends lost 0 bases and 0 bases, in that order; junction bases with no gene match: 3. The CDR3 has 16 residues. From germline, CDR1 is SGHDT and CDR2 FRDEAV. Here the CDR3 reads CASSFSGGKSAETLYF. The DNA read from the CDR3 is TGTGCCAGCAGTTTCTCTGGGGGGAAAAGTGCAGAAACGCTGTAT.

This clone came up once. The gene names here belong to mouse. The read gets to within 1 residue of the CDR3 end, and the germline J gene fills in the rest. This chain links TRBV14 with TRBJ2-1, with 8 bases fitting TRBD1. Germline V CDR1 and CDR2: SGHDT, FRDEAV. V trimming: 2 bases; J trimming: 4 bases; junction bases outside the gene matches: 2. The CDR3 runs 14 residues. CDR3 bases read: TGTGCCAGCAGTTTACGACAGGGGTATGCTGAGCAGTTC. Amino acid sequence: CASSLRQGYAEQF. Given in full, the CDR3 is CASSLRQGYAEQFF.

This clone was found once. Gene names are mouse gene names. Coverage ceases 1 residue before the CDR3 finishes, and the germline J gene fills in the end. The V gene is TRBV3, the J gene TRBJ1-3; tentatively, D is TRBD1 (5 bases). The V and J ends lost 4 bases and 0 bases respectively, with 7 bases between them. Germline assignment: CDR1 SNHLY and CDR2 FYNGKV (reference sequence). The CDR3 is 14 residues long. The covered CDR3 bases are TGTGCCAGCAGCTGGGGGAATTCTGGAAATACGCTCTAT. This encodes CASSWGNSGNTLY. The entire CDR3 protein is CASSWGNSGNTLYF.

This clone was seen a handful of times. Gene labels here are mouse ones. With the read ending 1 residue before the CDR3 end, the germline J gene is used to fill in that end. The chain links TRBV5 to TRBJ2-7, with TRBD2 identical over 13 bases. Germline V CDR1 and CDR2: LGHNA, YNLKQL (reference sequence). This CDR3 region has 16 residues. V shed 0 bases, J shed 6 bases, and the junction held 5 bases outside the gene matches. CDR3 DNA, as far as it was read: TGTGCCAGCAGCCAAGATTGGACTGGGGGGGCGCTTGAACAGTAC. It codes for CASSQDWTGGALEQY. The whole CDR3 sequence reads CASSQDWTGGALEQYF.

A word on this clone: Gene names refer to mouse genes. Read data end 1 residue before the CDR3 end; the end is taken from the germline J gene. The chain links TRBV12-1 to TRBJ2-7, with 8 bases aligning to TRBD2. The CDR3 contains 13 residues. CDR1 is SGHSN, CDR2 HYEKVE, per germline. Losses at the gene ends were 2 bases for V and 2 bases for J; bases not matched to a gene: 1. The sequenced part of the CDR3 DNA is TGTGCCAGCTCTCGGGGGGGGCCCTATGAACAGTAC. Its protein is CASSRGGPYEQY. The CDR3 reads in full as CASSRGGPYEQYF.

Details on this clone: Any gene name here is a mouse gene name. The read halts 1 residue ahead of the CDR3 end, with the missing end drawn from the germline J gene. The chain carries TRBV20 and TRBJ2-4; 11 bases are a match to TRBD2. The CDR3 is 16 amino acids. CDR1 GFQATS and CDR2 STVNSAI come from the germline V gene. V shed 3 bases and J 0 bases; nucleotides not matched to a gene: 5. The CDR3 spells CGASPGLGASQNTLYF. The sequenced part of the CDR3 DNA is TGTGGTGCTAGTCCGGGACTGGGGGCTAGTCAAAACACCTTGTAC. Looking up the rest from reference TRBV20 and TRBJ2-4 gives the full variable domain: GALVYQYPRRTICKSGTSMRMECQAVGFQATSVAWYRQSPQKTFELIALSTVNSAIKYEQNFTQEKFPISHPNLSFSSMTVLNAYLEDRGLYLCGASPGLGASQNTLYFGAGTRLSVL.

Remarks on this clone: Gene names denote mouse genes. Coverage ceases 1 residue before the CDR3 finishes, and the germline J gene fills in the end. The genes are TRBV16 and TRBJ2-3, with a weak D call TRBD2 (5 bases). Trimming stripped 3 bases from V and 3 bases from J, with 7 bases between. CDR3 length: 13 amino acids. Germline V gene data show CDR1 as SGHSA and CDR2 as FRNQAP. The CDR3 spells CASSFTGAETLYF. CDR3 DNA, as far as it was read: TGTGCAAGCAGCTTTACTGGAGCAGAAACGCTGTAT.

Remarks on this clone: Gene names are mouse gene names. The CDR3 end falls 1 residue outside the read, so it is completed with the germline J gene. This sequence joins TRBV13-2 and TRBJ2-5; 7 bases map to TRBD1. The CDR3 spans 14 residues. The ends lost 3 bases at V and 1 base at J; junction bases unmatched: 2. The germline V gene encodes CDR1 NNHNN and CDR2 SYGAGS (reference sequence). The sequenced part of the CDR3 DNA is TGTGCCAGCGGTGTTGACAGGGACCAAGACACCCAGTAC. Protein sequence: CASGVDRDQDTQY. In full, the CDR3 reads CASGVDRDQDTQYF.

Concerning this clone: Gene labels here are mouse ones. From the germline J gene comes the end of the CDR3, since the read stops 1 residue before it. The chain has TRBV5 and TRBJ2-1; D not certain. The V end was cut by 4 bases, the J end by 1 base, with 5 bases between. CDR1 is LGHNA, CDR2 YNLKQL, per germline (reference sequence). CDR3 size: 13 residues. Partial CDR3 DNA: TGTGCCAGCAGCCCGGACAACTATGCTGAGCAGTTC. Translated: CASSPDNYAEQF. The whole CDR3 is CASSPDNYAEQFF.

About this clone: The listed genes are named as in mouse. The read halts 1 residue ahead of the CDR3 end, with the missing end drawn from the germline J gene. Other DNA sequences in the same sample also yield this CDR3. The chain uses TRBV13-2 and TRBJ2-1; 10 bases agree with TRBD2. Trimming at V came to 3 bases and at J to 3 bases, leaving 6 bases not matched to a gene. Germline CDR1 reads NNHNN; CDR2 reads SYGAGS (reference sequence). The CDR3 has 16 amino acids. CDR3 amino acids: CASGGLGGRGYAEQFF. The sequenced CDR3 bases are TGTGCCAGCGGTGGTCTGGGGGGGCGGGGCTATGCTGAGCAGTTC.

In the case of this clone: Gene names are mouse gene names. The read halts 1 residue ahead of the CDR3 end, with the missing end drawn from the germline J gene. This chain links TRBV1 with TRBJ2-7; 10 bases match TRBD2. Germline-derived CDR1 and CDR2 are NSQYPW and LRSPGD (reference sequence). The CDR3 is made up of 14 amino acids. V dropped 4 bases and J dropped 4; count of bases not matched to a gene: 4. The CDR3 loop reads CTCSGLGGLYEQYF. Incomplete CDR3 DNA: TGCACCTGCAGTGGACTGGGGGGACTATATGAACAGTAC.

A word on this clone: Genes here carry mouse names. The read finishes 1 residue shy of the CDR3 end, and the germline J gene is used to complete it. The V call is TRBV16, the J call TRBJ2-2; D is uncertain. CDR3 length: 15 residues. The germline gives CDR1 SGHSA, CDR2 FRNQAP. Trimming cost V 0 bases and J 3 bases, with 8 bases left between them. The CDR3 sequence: CASSLDSGDTGQLYF. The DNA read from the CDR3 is TGTGCAAGCAGCTTAGATTCGGGTGACACCGGGCAGCTCTAC.

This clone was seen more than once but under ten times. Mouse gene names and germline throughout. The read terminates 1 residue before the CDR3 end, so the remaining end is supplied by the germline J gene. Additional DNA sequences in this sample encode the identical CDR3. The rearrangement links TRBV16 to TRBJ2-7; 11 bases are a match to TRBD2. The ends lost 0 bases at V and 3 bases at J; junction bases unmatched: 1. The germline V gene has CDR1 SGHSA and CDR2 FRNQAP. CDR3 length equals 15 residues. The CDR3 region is CASSLEDWGGYEQYF. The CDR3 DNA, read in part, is TGTGCAAGCAGCTTAGAAGACTGGGGGGGCTATGAACAGTAC.

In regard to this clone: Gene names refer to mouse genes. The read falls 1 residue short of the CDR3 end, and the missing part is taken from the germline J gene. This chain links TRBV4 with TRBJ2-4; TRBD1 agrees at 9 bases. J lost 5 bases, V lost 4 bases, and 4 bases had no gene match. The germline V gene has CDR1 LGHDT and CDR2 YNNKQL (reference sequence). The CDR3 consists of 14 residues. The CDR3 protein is CASSSPGQGNTLYF. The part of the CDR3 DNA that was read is TGTGCCAGCAGCTCTCCGGGACAGGGAAACACCTTGTAC.

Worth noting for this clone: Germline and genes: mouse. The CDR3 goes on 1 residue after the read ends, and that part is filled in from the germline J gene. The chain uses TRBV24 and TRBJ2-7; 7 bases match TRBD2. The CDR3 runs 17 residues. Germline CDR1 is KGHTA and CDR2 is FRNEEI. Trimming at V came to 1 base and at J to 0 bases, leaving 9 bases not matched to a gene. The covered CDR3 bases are TGTGCCAGCAGTCTGTCCCCCACGGGGGGGTCCTCCTATGAACAGTAC. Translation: CASSLSPTGGSSYEQY. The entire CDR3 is CASSLSPTGGSSYEQYF.

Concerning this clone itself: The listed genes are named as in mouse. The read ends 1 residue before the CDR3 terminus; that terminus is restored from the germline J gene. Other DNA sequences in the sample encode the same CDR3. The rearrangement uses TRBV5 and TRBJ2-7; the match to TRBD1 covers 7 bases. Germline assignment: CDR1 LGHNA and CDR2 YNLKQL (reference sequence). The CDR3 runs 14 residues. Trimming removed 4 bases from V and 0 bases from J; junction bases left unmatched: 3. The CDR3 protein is CASSPRQGSYEQYF. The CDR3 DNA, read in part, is TGTGCCAGCAGCCCTCGACAGGGCTCCTATGAACAGTAC.

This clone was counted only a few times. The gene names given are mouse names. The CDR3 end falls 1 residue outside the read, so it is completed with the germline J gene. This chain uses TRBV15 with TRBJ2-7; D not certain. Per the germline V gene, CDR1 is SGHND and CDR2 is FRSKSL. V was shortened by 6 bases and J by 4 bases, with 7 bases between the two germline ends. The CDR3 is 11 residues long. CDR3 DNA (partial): TGTGCCAGCAGACGGGGTTATGAACAGTAC. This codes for CASRRGYEQY. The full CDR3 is CASRRGYEQYF.

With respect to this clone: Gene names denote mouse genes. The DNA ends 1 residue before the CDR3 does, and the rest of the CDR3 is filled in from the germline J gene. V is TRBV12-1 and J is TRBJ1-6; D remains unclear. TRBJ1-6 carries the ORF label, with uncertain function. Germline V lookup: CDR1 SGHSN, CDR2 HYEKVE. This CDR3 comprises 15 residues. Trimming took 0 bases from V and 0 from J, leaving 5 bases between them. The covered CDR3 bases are TGTGCCAGCTCTCTCCAGCATTCCTATAATTCGCCCCTCTAC. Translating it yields CASSLQHSYNSPLY. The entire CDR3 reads CASSLQHSYNSPLYF.

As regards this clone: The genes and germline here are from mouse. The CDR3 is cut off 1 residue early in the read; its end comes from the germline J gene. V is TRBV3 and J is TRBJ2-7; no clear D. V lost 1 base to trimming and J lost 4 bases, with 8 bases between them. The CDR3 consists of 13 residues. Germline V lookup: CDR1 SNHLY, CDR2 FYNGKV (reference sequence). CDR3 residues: CASSLGVGYEQYF. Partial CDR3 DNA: TGTGCCAGCAGCTTAGGGGTCGGGTATGAACAGTAC.

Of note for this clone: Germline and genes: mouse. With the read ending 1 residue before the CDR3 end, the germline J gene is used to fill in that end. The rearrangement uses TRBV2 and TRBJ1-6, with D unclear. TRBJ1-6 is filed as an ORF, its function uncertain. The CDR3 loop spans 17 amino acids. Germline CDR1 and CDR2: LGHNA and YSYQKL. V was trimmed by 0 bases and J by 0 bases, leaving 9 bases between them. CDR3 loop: CASSQDGRFSYNSPLYF. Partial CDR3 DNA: TGTGCCAGCAGCCAAGATGGCAGATTTTCCTATAATTCGCCCCTCTAC.